The rows below give T cell receptor beta chains drawn from one sample of a study of PD-1 blockade in classical Hodgkin lymphoma. TCRdb's table, derived via immunoSEQ multiplex PCR, lists solely in-frame clones and lacks some. The profile shows approximately 99,000 clones, 80% to 90% of them singletons. Sequences were derived from peripheral blood mononuclear cells (PBMCs), sampled before the second cycle of nivolumab. Receptors originate from a human donor with classical Hodgkin lymphoma. Each CDR3 is given without its conserved first and last residue. A D gene is named only where the DNA matches it firmly.

D gene: -; J gene: TRBJ2-2; V gene: TRBV7-6; CDR3 protein: ASSLGGRGAGELF
D gene: TRBD2; J gene: TRBJ2-1; V gene: TRBV7-2; CDR3 protein: ASSKAQAGGTYNEQF
D gene: -; J gene: TRBJ1-2; V gene: TRBV13; CDR3 protein: ASSLGNRAGYGYT
D gene: -; J gene: -; V gene: TRBV5-6; CDR3 protein: ASSLGSPSYEQY
D gene: -; J gene: TRBJ2-7; V gene: TRBV11-3; CDR3 protein: ASSLQNQVDQY
D gene: TRBD2; J gene: TRBJ2-7; V gene: TRBV4-3; CDR3 protein: ASSQDLGSGGRPFYEQY
D gene: TRBD2; J gene: TRBJ2-1; V gene: TRBV11-2; CDR3 protein: ASSSQGGLYNEQF
D gene: -; J gene: TRBJ1-6; V gene: TRBV4-3; CDR3 protein: ASSQGTSSSYNSPLH
D gene: -; J gene: TRBJ2-3; V gene: TRBV27; CDR3 protein: ASSPQAGKWGVTDTQY
D gene: -; J gene: TRBJ2-1; V gene: TRBV6-5; CDR3 protein: ASSTTLTNEQF
D gene: TRBD2; J gene: TRBJ2-3; V gene: TRBV7-9; CDR3 protein: ASSSRTTGGDTQY
D gene: -; J gene: TRBJ2-7; V gene: TRBV7-2; CDR3 protein: ASSLQPEASYEQY
D gene: -; J gene: TRBJ1-1; V gene: TRBV23-1; CDR3 protein: ASSQSEQGPWGEAF
D gene: -; J gene: TRBJ1-1; V gene: TRBV5-1; CDR3 protein: ASSIGTQGQTEAF
D gene: -; J gene: TRBJ1-1; V gene: TRBV19; CDR3 protein: ASSIGTLNTEAF
D gene: TRBD2; J gene: TRBJ2-1; V gene: TRBV6-6; CDR3 protein: ASSRLAGEYNEQF
D gene: -; J gene: TRBJ2-1; V gene: TRBV9; CDR3 protein: ASSARTTGDEQF
D gene: -; J gene: TRBJ1-1; V gene: TRBV5-4; CDR3 protein: ASSLPVNTEAF
D gene: TRBD2; J gene: TRBJ2-1; V gene: TRBV4-1; CDR3 protein: ASSQLSGQYNEQF
D gene: -; J gene: TRBJ2-4; V gene: TRBV27; CDR3 protein: ASSLTPSGAKNIQY
D gene: -; J gene: TRBJ2-3; V gene: TRBV4-2; CDR3 protein: ASSQDRLDTDTQY
D gene: -; J gene: TRBJ2-7; V gene: TRBV4-1; CDR3 protein: ASSPSGGYEQY
D gene: -; J gene: TRBJ2-7; V gene: TRBV7-9; CDR3 protein: ASSLGPIAVLSSYEQY
D gene: -; J gene: TRBJ1-1; V gene: TRBV5-1; CDR3 protein: ASSPPGRYTEAF
D gene: -; J gene: TRBJ2-4; V gene: TRBV7-2; CDR3 protein: ASSQESGGGKNIQY
D gene: -; J gene: TRBJ2-7; V gene: TRBV27; CDR3 protein: ASSLWGKVDEQY
D gene: -; J gene: TRBJ2-3; V gene: TRBV27; CDR3 protein: ASSFSGTDTQY
D gene: TRBD1; J gene: TRBJ1-2; V gene: TRBV13; CDR3 protein: ASSLGTGDYGYT
D gene: -; J gene: TRBJ1-2; V gene: TRBV20-1; CDR3 protein: SRLVAKGYT
D gene: -; J gene: TRBJ2-7; V gene: TRBV6-5; CDR3 protein: ASSGAVISYEQY
D gene: -; J gene: TRBJ1-2; V gene: TRBV11-1; CDR3 protein: ASSLRDRKATGYT
D gene: -; J gene: TRBJ1-1; V gene: TRBV6-4; CDR3 protein: ASKRDPHAF
D gene: -; J gene: TRBJ2-7; V gene: TRBV27; CDR3 protein: ASSLTEKGEQY
D gene: -; J gene: TRBJ2-7; V gene: TRBV29-1; CDR3 protein: SVMETVSYEQY
D gene: TRBD2; J gene: TRBJ2-3; V gene: TRBV5-4; CDR3 protein: ASSLGMRLASTDTQY
D gene: -; J gene: TRBJ1-1; V gene: TRBV6-5; CDR3 protein: ASSSGGRATEAF
D gene: -; J gene: TRBJ2-3; V gene: TRBV29-1; CDR3 protein: SVEALGGRKSLTDTQY
D gene: TRBD2; J gene: TRBJ2-7; V gene: TRBV11-2; CDR3 protein: ASSSGLAGVPRPYEQY
D gene: TRBD1; J gene: TRBJ1-5; V gene: TRBV15; CDR3 protein: ATSTDRVSQPQH
D gene: -; J gene: TRBJ2-1; V gene: TRBV7-6; CDR3 protein: ASSLVTEQF
D gene: -; J gene: TRBJ1-4; V gene: TRBV13; CDR3 protein: ASRRPGDEKLF
D gene: TRBD1; J gene: TRBJ2-5; V gene: TRBV13; CDR3 protein: ASINQGADETQY
D gene: TRBD1; J gene: TRBJ1-6; V gene: TRBV10-2; CDR3 protein: ASSDKTGAGTPLH
D gene: TRBD1; J gene: TRBJ2-7; V gene: TRBV9; CDR3 protein: ASSGTGTGTYEQY
D gene: TRBD1; J gene: TRBJ2-5; V gene: TRBV6-5; CDR3 protein: ASSNMDRGQGTQY
D gene: TRBD1; J gene: TRBJ2-1; V gene: TRBV5-1; CDR3 protein: ASSLGDSLNEQF
D gene: -; J gene: TRBJ2-7; V gene: TRBV2; CDR3 protein: ASSAASPDYEQY
D gene: -; J gene: TRBJ1-1; V gene: TRBV29-1; CDR3 protein: SVDRQGINTEAF
D gene: TRBD1; J gene: TRBJ2-3; V gene: TRBV6-5; CDR3 protein: ASSPKRQGYDTQY
D gene: -; J gene: TRBJ1-2; V gene: TRBV19; CDR3 protein: ASTSIDDSYGYT
D gene: -; J gene: TRBJ2-7; V gene: TRBV5-1; CDR3 protein: ASSLTGFFEQY
D gene: TRBD1; J gene: TRBJ1-2; V gene: TRBV27; CDR3 protein: ASGYDRESPGGYT
D gene: -; J gene: TRBJ2-7; V gene: TRBV5-1; CDR3 protein: ASSEMASPSPYEQY
D gene: -; J gene: TRBJ2-2; V gene: TRBV9; CDR3 protein: ASSAQEGRSTGELF
D gene: TRBD2; J gene: TRBJ2-1; V gene: TRBV6-4; CDR3 protein: ASSDQSSGEQF
D gene: -; J gene: TRBJ2-1; V gene: TRBV27; CDR3 protein: ASSPGSYNEQF
D gene: -; J gene: TRBJ2-7; V gene: TRBV18; CDR3 protein: ASSPGQTYEQY